This entry features one T cell receptor beta chain sequence. Its antigen remains undetermined. The source of the sample is a study of T cells expressing NK-cell markers (TCRdb year 2020). Concerning the study at large: Roughly 8 donors provided sorted CD3+CD56+NKG2C+, CD3+CD56+NKG2C- and CD3+CD56-NKG2C+ T-cell subsets, whose TCR beta-chain repertoires were profiled. Among the eight sequenced donors, only one was HCMV-seronegative, while the other seven were HCMV-seropositive. The eight sequenced donors were randomly selected healthy volunteers, three men and five women. Illumina HiSeq 2000/2500, MiSeq or NextSeq was used to sequence libraries as 2 x 150 bp reads. On the study overall, not on this receptor specifically: Those dominant clonotypes were again the most abundant among CD3+CD56-NKG2C+ cells in a few donors, at about 25-65%. For roughly six donors, the dominant CD3+CD56+NKG2C+ clonotypes were among the top 10 CD8+ clonotypes and accounted for roughly 1.0-7.5% of CD8+ T cells. Whether the expanded NKG2C-expressing T cell clones were specific for HCMV antigens remained unclear.

Counted from cysteine to phenylalanine, this CDR3 has 15 amino acids. Only the protein is on record. The germline V gene provides CDR1 LGHNA and CDR2 YSLEER. HCMV serostatus was determined by detecting HCMV-specific IgG in serum with a commercial ELISA kit. Ficoll density gradient centrifugation was used to isolate peripheral blood mononuclear cells from blood. Sequencing used an Illumina HiSeq 2000. 5'RACE template switching, by which a universal primer site and unique molecular identifiers were added, was used to make TCR beta cDNA libraries. cDNA synthesis was primed from the TCR beta constant segment, followed by two successive PCR amplification steps. In the authors' own workflow: MIGEC was used to demultiplex reads and group the reads by UMI, and MiTCR was used to assemble and quantify clonotypes. Only TCR cDNA sequences supported by at least two reads were kept to exclude erroneous sequences. The tcR package was used for downstream repertoire analysis, and clonotypes were matched across fractions by CDR3 nucleotide sequence plus V segment. VDJmatch was used to annotate antigen specificity against VDJdb, with one amino acid substitution in CDR3 permitted. Reads reprocessed by TCRdb are summarized as one entry per CDR3 protein sequence, and DNA is absent. TCRdb's processing, not the study's, gives the V and J calls here. The sample table records around 550,000 distinct CDR3 sequences. The top ten constitute approximately 3.6% of the sample.

The rearranged segments are TRBV4-3 and TRBJ1-2. The clonotype was recovered from a man aged 18-30 years in good health. Donor details come from another sample of the same person, matched by shared clones. Material: blood T cells: a sorted CD56 or NKG2C T cell subset, CD4+ or CD8+ T cells, or bulk PBMC T cells (not recorded which). CDR3 region: CASSQDARTNYGYTF.